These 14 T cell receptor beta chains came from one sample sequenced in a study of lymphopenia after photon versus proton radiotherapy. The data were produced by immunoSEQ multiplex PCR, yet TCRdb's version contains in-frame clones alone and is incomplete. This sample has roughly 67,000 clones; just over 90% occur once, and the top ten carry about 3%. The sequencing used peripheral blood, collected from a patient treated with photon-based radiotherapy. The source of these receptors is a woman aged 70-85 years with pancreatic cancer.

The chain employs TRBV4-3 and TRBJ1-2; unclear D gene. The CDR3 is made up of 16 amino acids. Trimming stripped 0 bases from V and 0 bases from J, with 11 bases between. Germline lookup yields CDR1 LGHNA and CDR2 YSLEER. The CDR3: CASSQEGGLANYGYTF. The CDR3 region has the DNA TGCGCCAGCAGCCAAGAAGGTGGGCTAGCTAACTATGGCTACACCTTC.

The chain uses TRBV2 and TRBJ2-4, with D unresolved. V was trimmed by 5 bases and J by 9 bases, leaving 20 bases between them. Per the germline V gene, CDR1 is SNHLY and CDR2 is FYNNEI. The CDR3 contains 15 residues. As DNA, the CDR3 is TGTGCCAGCAGTCTAGACTCCGGCATTCTTCTCATTCAGTACTTC. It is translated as CASSLDSGILLIQYF.

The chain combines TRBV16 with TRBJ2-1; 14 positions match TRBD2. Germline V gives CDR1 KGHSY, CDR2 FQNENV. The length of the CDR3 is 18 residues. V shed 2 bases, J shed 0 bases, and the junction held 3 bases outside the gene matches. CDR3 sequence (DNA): TGTGCCAGCAGCCAACCCGGGACTAGCGGGAGCTCCTACAATGAGCAGTTCTTC. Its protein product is CASSQPGTSGSSYNEQFF.

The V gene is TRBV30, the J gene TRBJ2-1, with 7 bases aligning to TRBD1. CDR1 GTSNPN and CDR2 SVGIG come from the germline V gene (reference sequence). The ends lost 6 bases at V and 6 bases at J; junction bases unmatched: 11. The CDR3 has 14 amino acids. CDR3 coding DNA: TGTGCCTGCACACCAATTGACAGGGTCAATGAGCAGTTCTTC. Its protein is CACTPIDRVNEQFF.

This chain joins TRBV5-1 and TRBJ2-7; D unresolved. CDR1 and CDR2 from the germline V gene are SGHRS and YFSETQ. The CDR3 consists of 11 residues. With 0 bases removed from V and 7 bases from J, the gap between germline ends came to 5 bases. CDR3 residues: CASSLEREQYF. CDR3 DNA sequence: TGCGCCAGCAGCTTGGAACGTGAGCAGTACTTC.

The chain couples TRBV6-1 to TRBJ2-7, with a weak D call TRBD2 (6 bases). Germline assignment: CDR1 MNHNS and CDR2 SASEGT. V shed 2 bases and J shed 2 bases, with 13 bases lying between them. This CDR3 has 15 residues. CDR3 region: CASSEFGGGAYEQYF. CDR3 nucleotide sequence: TGTGCCAGCAGTGAATTCGGGGGAGGAGCCTACGAGCAGTACTTC.

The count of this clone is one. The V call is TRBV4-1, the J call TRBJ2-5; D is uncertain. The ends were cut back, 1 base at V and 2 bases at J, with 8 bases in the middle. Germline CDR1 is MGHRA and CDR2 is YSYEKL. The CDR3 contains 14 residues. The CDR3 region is CASSQGPSQETQYF. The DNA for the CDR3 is TGCGCCAGCAGCCAAGGGCCCAGTCAAGAGACCCAGTACTTC.

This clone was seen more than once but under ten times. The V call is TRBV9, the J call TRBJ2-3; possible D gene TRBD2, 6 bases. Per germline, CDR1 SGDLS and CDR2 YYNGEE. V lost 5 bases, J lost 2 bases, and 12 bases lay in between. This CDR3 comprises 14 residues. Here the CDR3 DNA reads TGTGCCAGCAGTAGTGGGGGGTACACAGATACGCAGTATTTT. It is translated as CASSSGGYTDTQYF.

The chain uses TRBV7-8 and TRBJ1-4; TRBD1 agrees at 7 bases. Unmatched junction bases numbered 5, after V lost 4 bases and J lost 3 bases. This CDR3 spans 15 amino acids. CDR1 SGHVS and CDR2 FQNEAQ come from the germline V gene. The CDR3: CASSSTGLSNEKLFF. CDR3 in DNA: TGTGCCAGCAGCTCGACAGGGCTCTCTAATGAAAAACTGTTTTTT.

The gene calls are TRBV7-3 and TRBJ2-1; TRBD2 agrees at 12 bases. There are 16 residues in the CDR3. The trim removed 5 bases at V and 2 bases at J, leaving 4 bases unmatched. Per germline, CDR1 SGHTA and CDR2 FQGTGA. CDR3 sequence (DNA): TGTGCCAGCAGCCTACTAGCGGGAGGCCCCTACAATGAGCAGTTCTTC. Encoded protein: CASSLLAGGPYNEQFF.

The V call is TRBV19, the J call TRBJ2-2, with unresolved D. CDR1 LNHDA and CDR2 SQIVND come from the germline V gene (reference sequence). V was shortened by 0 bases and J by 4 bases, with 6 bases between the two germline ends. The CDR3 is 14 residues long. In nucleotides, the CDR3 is TGTGCCAGTAGTATAGATCGGGTCACCGGGGAGCTGTTTTTT. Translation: CASSIDRVTGELFF.

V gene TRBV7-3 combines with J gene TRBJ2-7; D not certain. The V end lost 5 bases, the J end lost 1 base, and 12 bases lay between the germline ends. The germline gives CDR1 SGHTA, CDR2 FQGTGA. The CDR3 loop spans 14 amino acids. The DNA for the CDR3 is TGTGCCAGCAGCCACCCAGTAGTGTCCTACGAGCAGTACTTC. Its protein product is CASSHPVVSYEQYF.

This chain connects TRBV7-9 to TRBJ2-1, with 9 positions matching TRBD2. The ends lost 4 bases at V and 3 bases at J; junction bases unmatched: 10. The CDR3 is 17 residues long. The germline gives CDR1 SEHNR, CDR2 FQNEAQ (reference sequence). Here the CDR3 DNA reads TGTGCCAGCAGCTCCGGGGGCGGGAGGGCCTTCTACAATGAGCAGTTCTTC. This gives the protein CASSSGGGRAFYNEQFF.

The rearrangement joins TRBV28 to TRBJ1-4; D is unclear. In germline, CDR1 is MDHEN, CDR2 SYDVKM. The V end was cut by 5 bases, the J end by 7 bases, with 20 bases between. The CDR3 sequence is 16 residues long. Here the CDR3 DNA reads TGTGCCAGCAGTCTCCGCCGGAGGGCCCTCGGTGAAAAACTGTTTTTT. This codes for CASSLRRRALGEKLFF.